One and the same sample provided the 10 T cell receptor beta chains below, sequenced in a study of long-term antiretroviral therapy in people with HIV. The assay used was immunoSEQ (version v3.0), run at survey level. Using immunoSEQ multiplex PCR, the repertoire was profiled, and TCRdb retains in-frame clones only, with some absent. The sample includes 20,000 to 25,000 clones, approximately 83% of them seen just once. Sequenced here: unsorted PBMCs, sampled 1.2 years after starting antiretroviral therapy. Every receptor here comes from a man aged 50-60 years with HIV.

This chain connects TRBV7-3 to TRBJ1-3; D gene ambiguous. V gave up 5 bases and J gave up 0 bases, with 14 bases separating them. Germline values: CDR1 SGHTA, CDR2 FQGTGA. CDR3 length: 16 amino acids. The CDR3 coding sequence is TGTGCCAGCAGCCCGGGTGCCATGAGCTCTGGAAACACCATATATTTT. Translated: CASSPGAMSSGNTIYF.

This clone was observed once. Here the CDR3 reads CASSQDSAATRKNTEAFF. The CDR3 region has the DNA TGCGCCAGCAGCCAAGATTCGGCGGCGACAAGGAAGAACACTGAAGCTTTCTTT. The chain carries TRBV4-1 and TRBJ1-1; no definite D call. V dropped 0 bases and J dropped 1 base, with 18 bases sitting between them. Germline CDR1 is MGHRA and CDR2 is YSYEKL. The CDR3 covers 18 residues.

The sample holds a few counts of this clone. The CDR3 sequence: CASTLLAGVYNEQFF. CDR3 bases: TGTGCCAGTACCCTACTAGCGGGGGTATACAATGAGCAGTTCTTC. The J gene is TRBJ2-1, the V gene TRBV19, with 11 bases fitting TRBD2. In germline, CDR1 is LNHDA, CDR2 SQIVND (reference sequence). The CDR3 has 15 residues. Losses at the gene ends were 7 bases for V and 4 bases for J; bases not matched to a gene: 6.

The chain recombines TRBV7-9 with TRBJ1-3; D is ambiguous. CDR1 and CDR2 from the germline V gene are SEHNR and FQNEAQ (reference sequence). The V end lost 3 bases, the J end lost 4 bases, and 10 bases lay between the germline ends. The CDR3 loop spans 14 amino acids. The CDR3 nucleotides read TGTGCCAGCAGCTTGGACCGCCCGGGAAACACCATATATTTT. The encoded protein is CASSLDRPGNTIYF.

The chain has TRBV29-1 and TRBJ2-7; a weak D match, TRBD1 (6 bases). V lost 5 bases, J lost 2 bases, and 16 bases lay in between. Germline CDR1 is SQVTM and CDR2 is ANQGSEA. The CDR3 runs to 14 residues. The CDR3 nucleotides are TGCAGCGTTCGCACGCAGGGGTGGACCTACGAGCAGTACTTC. Translation: CSVRTQGWTYEQYF.

The CDR3 DNA follows: TGTGCCACCAGCAGAGGCAGGGTGCAGCCCCAGCATTTT. Amino acids: CATSRGRVQPQHF. The chain uses TRBV15 and TRBJ1-5; D perhaps matches TRBD1 (5 bases). V shed 1 base and J shed 7 bases, with 8 bases lying between them. The germline V gene has CDR1 LNHNV and CDR2 YYDKDF (reference sequence). The CDR3 has 13 residues.

The chain uses TRBV5-1 and TRBJ1-2; 8 bases match TRBD1. The CDR3 has 15 residues. The germline gives CDR1 SGHRS, CDR2 YFSETQ. Unmatched junction bases numbered 8, after V lost 2 bases and J lost 5 bases. This CDR3 is CASSFGQGELYGYTF. CDR3 nucleotide sequence: TGCGCCAGCAGCTTTGGACAGGGAGAGCTATATGGCTACACCTTC. Combining the CDR3 with reference TRBV5-1 and TRBJ1-2 gives the whole variable domain KAGVTQTPRYLIKTRGQQVTLSCSPISGHRSVSWYQQTPGQGLQFLFEYFSETQRNKGNFPGRFSGRQFSNSRSEMNVSTLELGDSALYLCASSFGQGELYGYTFGSGTRLTVV.

CDR3 residues: CASSSGSSNQPQHF. In DNA, the CDR3 is TGTGCCAGCAGTTCCGGGTCCAGCAATCAGCCCCAGCATTTT. The chain uses TRBV6-5 and TRBJ1-5; D ambiguous. The CDR3 is made up of 14 amino acids. Germline CDR1 reads MNHEY; CDR2 reads SVGAGI. V was cut by 4 bases and J by 1 base, with 8 bases left in between.

The V call is TRBV11-2, the J call TRBJ1-2; a possible D gene is TRBD1 (5 bases). CDR3 length equals 15 residues. Per germline, CDR1 SGHAT and CDR2 FQNNGV. The V end was cut by 1 base, the J end by 4 bases, with 13 bases between. The CDR3 sequence is CASSLVSPGPYGYTF. The CDR3 DNA reads as TGTGCCAGCAGCTTAGTTAGCCCAGGGCCCTATGGCTACACCTTC.

This chain joins TRBV9 and TRBJ2-2; D call uncertain. Germline assignment: CDR1 SGDLS and CDR2 YYNGEE. This CDR3 has 11 residues. V dropped 1 base and J dropped 7 bases, with 2 bases sitting between them. As DNA, the CDR3 is TGTGCCAGCAGCGTAAGCGGGGAGCTGTTTTTT. Translated: CASSVSGELFF.